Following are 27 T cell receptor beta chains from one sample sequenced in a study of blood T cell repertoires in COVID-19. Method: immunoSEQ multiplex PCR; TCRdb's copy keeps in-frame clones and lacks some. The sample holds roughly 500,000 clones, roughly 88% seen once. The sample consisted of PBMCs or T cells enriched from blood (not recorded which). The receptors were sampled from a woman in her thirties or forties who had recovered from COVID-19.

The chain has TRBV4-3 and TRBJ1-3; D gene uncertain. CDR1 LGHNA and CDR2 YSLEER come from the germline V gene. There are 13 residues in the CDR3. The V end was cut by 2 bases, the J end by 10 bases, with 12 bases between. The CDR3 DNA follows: TGCGCCAGCAGCCAACGGTTGGGGAGAACCATATATTTT. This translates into CASSQRLGRTIYF.

The CDR3 loop reads CASSWDLRDSGNRLNLGEQYF. The CDR3, as DNA: TGCGCCAGCAGCTGGGACCTCAGGGATAGCGGGAACCGCCTGAACCTGGGAGAGCAGTACTTC. The V and J genes are TRBV5-1 and TRBJ2-7, with TRBD2 matching 8 bases. The ends lost 3 bases at V and 7 bases at J; junction bases unmatched: 30. CDR3 length: 21 residues. Germline-derived CDR1 and CDR2 are SGHRS and YFSETQ.

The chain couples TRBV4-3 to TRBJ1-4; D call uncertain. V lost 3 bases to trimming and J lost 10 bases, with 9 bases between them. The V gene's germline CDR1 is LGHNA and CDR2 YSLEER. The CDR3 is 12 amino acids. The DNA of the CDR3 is TGCGCCAGCAGCCAGGCGGTCGGAAAACTGTTTTTT. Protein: CASSQAVGKLFF.

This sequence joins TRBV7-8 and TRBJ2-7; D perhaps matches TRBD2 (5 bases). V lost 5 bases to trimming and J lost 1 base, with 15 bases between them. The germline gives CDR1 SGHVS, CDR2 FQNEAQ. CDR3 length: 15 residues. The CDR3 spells CASSPLSGQSYEQYF. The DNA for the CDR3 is TGTGCCAGCAGCCCCCTAAGCGGCCAATCCTACGAGCAGTACTTC.

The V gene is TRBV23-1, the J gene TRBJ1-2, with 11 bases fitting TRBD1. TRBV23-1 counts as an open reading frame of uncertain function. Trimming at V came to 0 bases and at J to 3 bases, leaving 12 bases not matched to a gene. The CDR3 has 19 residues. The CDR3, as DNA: TGCGCCAGCAGTCAATCGGGAGGGACAGGGGGAAAAGACGACTATGGCTACACCTTC. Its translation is CASSQSGGTGGKDDYGYTF.

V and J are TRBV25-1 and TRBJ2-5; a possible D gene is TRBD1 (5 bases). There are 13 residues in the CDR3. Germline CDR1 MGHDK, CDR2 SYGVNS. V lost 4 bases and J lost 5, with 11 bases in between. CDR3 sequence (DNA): TGTGCCAGCAGTGTTACAGGTTCGGAGACCCAGTACTTC. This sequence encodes CASSVTGSETQYF.

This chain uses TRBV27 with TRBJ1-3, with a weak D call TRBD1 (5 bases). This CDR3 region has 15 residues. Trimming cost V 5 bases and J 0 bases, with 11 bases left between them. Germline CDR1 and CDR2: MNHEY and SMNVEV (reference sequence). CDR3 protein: CASSITGDSGNTIYF. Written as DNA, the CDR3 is TGTGCCAGCAGTATTACAGGAGACTCTGGAAACACCATATATTTT.

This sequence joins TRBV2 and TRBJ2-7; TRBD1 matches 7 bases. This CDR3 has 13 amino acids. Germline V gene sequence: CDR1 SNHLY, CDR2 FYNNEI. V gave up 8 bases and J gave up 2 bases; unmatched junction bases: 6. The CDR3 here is CASLRTGTYEQYF. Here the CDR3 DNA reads TGTGCCAGCCTAAGGACAGGTACCTACGAGCAGTACTTC.

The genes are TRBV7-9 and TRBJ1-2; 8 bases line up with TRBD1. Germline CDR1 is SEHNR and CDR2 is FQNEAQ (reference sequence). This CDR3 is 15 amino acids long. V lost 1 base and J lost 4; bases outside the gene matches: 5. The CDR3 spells CASSLEAGGLYGYTF. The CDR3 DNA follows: TGTGCCAGCAGCTTAGAGGCAGGGGGCCTCTATGGCTACACCTTC.

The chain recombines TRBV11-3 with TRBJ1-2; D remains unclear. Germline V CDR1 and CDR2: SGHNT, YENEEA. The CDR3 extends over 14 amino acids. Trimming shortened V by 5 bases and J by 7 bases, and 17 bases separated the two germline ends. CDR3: CASSPTRETSGYTF. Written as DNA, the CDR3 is TGTGCCAGCAGCCCCACCCGGGAGACGAGTGGCTACACCTTC.

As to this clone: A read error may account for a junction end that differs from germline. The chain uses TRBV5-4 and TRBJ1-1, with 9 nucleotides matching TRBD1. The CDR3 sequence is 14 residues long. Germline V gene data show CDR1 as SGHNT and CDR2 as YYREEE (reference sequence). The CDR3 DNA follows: TGTGCCAGCAGCATCGACAGGGGGAACGCTGAAGCTTTCTTT. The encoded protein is CASSIDRGNAEAFF.

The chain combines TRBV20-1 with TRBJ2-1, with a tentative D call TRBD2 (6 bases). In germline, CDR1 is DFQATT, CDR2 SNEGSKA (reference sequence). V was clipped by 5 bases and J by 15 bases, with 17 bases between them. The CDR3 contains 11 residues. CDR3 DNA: TGCAGTGCTGTCACGGGAGAGAAATCGTTCTTC. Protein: CSAVTGEKSFF.

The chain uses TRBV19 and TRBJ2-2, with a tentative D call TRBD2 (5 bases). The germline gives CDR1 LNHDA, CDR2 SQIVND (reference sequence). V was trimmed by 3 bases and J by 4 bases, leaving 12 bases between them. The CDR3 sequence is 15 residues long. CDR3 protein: CASSIAAGVTGELFF. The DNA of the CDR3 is TGTGCCAGTAGTATCGCCGCGGGCGTCACCGGGGAGCTGTTTTTT.

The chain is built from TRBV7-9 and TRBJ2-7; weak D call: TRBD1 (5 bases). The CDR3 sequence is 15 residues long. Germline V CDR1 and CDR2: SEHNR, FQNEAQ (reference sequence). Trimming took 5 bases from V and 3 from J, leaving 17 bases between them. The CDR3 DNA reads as TGTGCCAGCAGCCCTTATGGGGCAGCTTTCTACGAGCAGTACTTC. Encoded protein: CASSPYGAAFYEQYF. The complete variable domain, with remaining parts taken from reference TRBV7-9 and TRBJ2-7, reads DTGVSQNPRHKITKRGQNVTFRCDPISEHNRLYWYRQTLGQGPEFLTYFQNEAQLEKSRLLSDRFSAERPKGSFSTLEIQRTEQGDSAMYLCASSPYGAAFYEQYFGPGTRLTVT.

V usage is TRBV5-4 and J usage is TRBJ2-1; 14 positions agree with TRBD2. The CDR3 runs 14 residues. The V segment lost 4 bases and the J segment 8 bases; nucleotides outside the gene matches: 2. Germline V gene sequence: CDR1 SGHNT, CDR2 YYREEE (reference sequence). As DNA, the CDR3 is TGTGCCAGCAGCCCGGGACTAGCGGGAGATGAGCAGTTCTTC. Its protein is CASSPGLAGDEQFF.

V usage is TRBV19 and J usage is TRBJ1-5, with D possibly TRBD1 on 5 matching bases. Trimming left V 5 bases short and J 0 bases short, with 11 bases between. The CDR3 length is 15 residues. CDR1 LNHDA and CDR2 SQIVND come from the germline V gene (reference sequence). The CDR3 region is CASSARVDSNQPQHF. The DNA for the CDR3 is TGTGCCAGTAGTGCCAGGGTGGATAGCAATCAGCCCCAGCATTTT.

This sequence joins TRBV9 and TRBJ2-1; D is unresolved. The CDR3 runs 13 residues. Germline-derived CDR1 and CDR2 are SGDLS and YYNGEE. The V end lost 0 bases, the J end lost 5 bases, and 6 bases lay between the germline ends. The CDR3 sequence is CASSVVVNNEQFF. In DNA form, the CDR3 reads TGTGCCAGCAGCGTAGTAGTAAACAATGAGCAGTTCTTC.

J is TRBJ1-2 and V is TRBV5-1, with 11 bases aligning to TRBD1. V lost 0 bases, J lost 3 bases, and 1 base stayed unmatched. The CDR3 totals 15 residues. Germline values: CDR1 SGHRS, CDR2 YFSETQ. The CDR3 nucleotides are TGCGCCAGCAGCTTGGAGGACAGGGGGCACTATGGCTACACCTTC. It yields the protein CASSLEDRGHYGYTF. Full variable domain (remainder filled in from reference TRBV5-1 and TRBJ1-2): KAGVTQTPRYLIKTRGQQVTLSCSPISGHRSVSWYQQTPGQGLQFLFEYFSETQRNKGNFPGRFSGRQFSNSRSEMNVSTLELGDSALYLCASSLEDRGHYGYTFGSGTRLTVV.

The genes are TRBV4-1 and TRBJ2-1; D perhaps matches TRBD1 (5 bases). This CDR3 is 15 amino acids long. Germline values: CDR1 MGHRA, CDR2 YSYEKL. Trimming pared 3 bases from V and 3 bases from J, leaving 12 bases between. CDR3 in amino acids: CASSQQGIFYNEQFF. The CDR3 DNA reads TGCGCCAGCAGCCAGCAGGGTATTTTCTACAATGAGCAGTTCTTC.

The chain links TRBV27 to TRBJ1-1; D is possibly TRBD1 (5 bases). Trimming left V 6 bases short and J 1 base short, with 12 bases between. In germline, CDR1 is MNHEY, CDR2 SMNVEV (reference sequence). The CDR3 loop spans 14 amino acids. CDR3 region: CASRLDTRNTEAFF. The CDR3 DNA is TGTGCCAGCAGGTTGGACACCCGGAACACTGAAGCTTTCTTT.

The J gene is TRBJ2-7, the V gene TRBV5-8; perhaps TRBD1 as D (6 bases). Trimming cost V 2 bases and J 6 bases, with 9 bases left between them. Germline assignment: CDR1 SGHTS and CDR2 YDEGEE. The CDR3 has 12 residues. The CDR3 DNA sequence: TGTGCCAGCAGCTTCTGGGGGCTCGAGCAGTACTTC. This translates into CASSFWGLEQYF.

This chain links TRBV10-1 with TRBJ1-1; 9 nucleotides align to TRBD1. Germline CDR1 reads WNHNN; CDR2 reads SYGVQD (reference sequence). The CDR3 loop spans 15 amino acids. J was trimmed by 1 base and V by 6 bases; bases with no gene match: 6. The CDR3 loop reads CASRGQGSGNTEAFF. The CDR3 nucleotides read TGCGCCAGCAGGGGACAGGGTTCCGGGAACACTGAAGCTTTCTTT.

The CDR3 DNA sequence: TGTGCCAGCAGCACTAGGACTAGCAGACAGGATACGCAGTATTTT. It is translated as CASSTRTSRQDTQYF. The V and J genes are TRBV7-9 and TRBJ2-3, with TRBD2 identical over 8 bases. This CDR3 is 15 amino acids long. Trimming removed 5 bases from V and 6 bases from J; junction bases left unmatched: 10. Germline CDR1 is SEHNR and CDR2 is FQNEAQ (reference sequence).

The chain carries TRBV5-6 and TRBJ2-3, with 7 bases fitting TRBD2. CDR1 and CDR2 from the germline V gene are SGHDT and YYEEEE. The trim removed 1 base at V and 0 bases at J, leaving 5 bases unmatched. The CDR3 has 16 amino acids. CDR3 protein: CASSLLTSSSTDTQYF. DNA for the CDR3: TGTGCCAGCAGCTTGTTGACTAGCAGTAGCACAGATACGCAGTATTTT.

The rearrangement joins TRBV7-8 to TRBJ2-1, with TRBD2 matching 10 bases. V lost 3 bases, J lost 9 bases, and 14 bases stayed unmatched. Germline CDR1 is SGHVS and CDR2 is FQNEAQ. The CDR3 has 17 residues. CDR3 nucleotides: TGTGCCAGCAGCTTTATCCCTAGCGGGAGTCGTTGGGGTGAGCAGTTCTTC. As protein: CASSFIPSGSRWGEQFF.

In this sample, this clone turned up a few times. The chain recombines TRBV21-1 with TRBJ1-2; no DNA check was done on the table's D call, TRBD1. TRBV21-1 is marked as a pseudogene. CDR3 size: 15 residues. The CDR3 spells CASSNRDRGLGGYTF. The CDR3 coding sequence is TGTGCCAGCAGCAACCGGGACAGGGGGCTGGGTGGCTACACCTTC.

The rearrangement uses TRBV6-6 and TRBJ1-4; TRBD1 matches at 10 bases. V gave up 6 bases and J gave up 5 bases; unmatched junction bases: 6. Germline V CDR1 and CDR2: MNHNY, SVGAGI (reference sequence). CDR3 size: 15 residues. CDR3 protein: CASRLPGQGNEKLFF. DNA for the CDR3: TGTGCCAGCAGACTTCCGGGACAGGGGAATGAAAAACTGTTTTTT.